The clone carrying this T cell receptor beta chain was observed at least ten times. TCRdb re-derived calls from the 5' RACE reads in MiXCR, one entry per CDR3 protein. This table holds 120,000 to 150,000 distinct CDR3 sequences, about 6.1% found once. The data belong to a study of T-cell memory formation after mild COVID-19. The V and J ends lost 4 bases and 0 bases respectively, with 10 bases between them. This CDR3 spans 14 amino acids. Germline V gives CDR1 LNHNV, CDR2 YYDKDF (reference sequence). Material: PBMCs or a T cell subset sorted from them (not recorded which). The receptor was isolated from an adult woman who had mild COVID-19 (a few samples of this study predate the infection). Cell type and time point are not known. J is TRBJ2-7 and V is TRBV15, with D possibly TRBD2 on 7 matching bases. CDR3 in DNA: TGTGCCACCAGCATAGGGGGGGACTCCTACGAGCAGTACTTC. It is translated as CATSIGGDSYEQYF. Full variable domain (remainder filled in from reference TRBV15 and TRBJ2-7): DAMVIQNPRYQVTQFGKPVTLSCSQTLNHNVMYWYQQKSSQAPKLLFHYYDKDFNNEADTPDNFQSRRPNTSFCFLDIRSPGLGDTAMYLCATSIGGDSYEQYFGPGTRLTVT.